The entry that follows covers one TCR beta chain sequence. Antigen specificity is unknown. Data came from immunoSEQ multiplex PCR; TCRdb stores just in-frame clones and leaves some out. The table has tens of thousands of clones, around 80% seen once. This sample was taken from a study of PD-1 blockade in mismatch repair-deficient tumors. Every patient had mismatch repair deficiency by PCR or immunohistochemistry. TCR sequencing covered a few patients who responded to pembrolizumab. Findings and limits, study-wide: After pembrolizumab, tumor-resident clones rose rapidly, then generally contracted before radiologic responses.

This CDR3 region has 12 residues. Trimming pared 5 bases from V and 2 bases from J, leaving 7 bases between. Germline CDR1 SGHNT, CDR2 YENEEA. This chain connects TRBV11-3 to TRBJ2-7, with unresolved D. The specimen was peripheral blood, collected 2 weeks after starting pembrolizumab. The sequence came from an adult with mismatch repair-deficient cancer. The CDR3 DNA sequence: TGTGCCAGCAGCGACCTCACCTACGAGCAGTACTTC. Amino acid sequence: CASSDLTYEQYF.